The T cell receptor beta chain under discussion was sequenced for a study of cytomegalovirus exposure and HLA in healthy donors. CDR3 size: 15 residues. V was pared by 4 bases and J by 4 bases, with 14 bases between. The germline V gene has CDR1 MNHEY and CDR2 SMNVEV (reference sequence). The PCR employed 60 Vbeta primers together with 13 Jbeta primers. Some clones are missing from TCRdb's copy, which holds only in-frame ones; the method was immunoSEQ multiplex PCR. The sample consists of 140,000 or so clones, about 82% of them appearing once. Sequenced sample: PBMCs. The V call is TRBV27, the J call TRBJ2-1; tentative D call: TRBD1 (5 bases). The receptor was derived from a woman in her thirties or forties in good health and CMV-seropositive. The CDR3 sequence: CASSSAVGAYNEQFF. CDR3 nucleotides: TGTGCCAGCAGTTCGGCAGTAGGGGCATACAATGAGCAGTTCTTC.